This TCR beta chain was identified during a study of blood T cell repertoires in COVID-19. Overall study context: Specimens from acute and convalescent COVID-19 originated in the United States, Italy and Spain. The analysed material was cDNA or gDNA that came from T cells, B-cell-depleted T cells, or PBMCs.

This clone appeared once. Patients in Seattle were enrolled during active infection, then followed longitudinally. Original processing methods: It was from reference gene primer amplification that nucleated cell counts were estimated. Libraries were prepared by immunoSEQ multiplex PCR; TCRdb keeps only in-frame clonotypes and omits some of them. D and trimming come from the DNA, and the V and J calls and clone size come from that table. Of some 290,000 clones listed, about 90% are singletons. Trimming took off 0 bases at V and 3 bases at J, with 12 bases between the two ends. This CDR3 is 16 amino acids long. Germline loops: CDR1 ENHRY, CDR2 SYGVKD.

The sequence derives from a woman aged 30 to 39 with COVID-19, enrolled during active disease. J is TRBJ2-1 and V is TRBV10-3; a weak D match, TRBD1 (6 bases). Sequencing was performed on peripheral blood. The DNA for the CDR3 is TGTGCCATCAGTGAGTCGAGCAGGGGAGTCTACAATGAGCAGTTCTTC. This gives the protein CAISESSRGVYNEQFF.